This TCR beta chain derives from a study of glioma-infiltrating T cells. TCR alpha and beta CDR3 regions were amplified from RNA using iRepertoire nested multiplex PCR. Tissue mRNA or PBMC total RNA, 100-400 ng, went into one-step reverse transcription and amplification. TCRdb itself ran the multiplex PCR reads through MiXCR, one entry per CDR3 protein. The sample has some 180,000 distinct CDR3 sequences; roughly 32% are singletons. Study results and caveats: Non-neoplastic patients had below-expected tissue-blood divergence, while all gliomas exceeded expectation.

In regard to this clonotype: Its antigen is still unknown.

Trimming removed 7 bases at V and 0 bases at J, with 16 bases between. CDR3 length: 15 amino acids. CDR1 is SGHTA and CDR2 is FQGNSA in the germline V gene. The sample taken for sequencing was glioma tissue, nonneoplastic brain tissue, or PBMCs (not recorded which). The clonotype was recovered from a human donor with low-grade glioma or glioblastoma, undergoing nonglioma brain surgery, or in good health (not recorded which). This chain connects TRBV7-2 to TRBJ2-7; no clear D gene. The CDR3 is CASTFYGGISYEQYF. The CDR3, as DNA: TGTGCCAGCACCTTCTACGGCGGAATCTCCTACGAGCAGTACTTC. Complete variable domain (other parts from reference TRBV7-2 and TRBJ2-7): GAGVSQSPSNKVTEKGKDVELRCDPISGHTALYWYRQSLGQGLEFLIYFQGNSAPDKSGLPSDRFSAERTGGSVSTLTIQRTQQEDSAVYLCASTFYGGISYEQYFGPGTRLTVT.